Following are 12 T cell receptor beta chains from one sample sequenced in a study of T cells in Graves' hyperthyroidism and ophthalmopathy. Researchers amplified the TCR beta CDR3 regions from RNA transcripts. First-round RT-PCR targeting the TCR CDR3 was performed with the HTBI primer set. In TCRdb, the multiplex PCR reads were re-called with MiXCR into one record per CDR3 protein. Of over 250,000 distinct CDR3 sequences in the sample, about 25% were seen once. Specimen: blood. The receptors derive from a man in his forties with Graves' hyperthyroidism that later progressed to Graves' ophthalmopathy.

This clonotype was picked up many times. V usage is TRBV7-9 and J usage is TRBJ1-2; no clear D. Germline V gene sequence: CDR1 SEHNR, CDR2 FQNEAQ (reference sequence). V was shortened by 5 bases and J by 4 bases, with 17 bases between the two germline ends. The CDR3 totals 15 residues. The CDR3 DNA sequence: TGTGCCAGCAGCCTCTTTGGGTCCGAGAGCTATGGCTACACCTTC. Protein sequence: CASSLFGSESYGYTF.

At least ten counts were recorded for this clonotype. The rearrangement joins TRBV4-2 to TRBJ2-5; no reliable D call. V lost 2 bases to trimming and J lost 5 bases, with 18 bases between them. Germline-derived CDR1 and CDR2 are LGHNA and YNFKEQ. This CDR3 spans 16 amino acids. CDR3 nucleotides: TGTGCCAGCAGCCAATATCTCGAGCAGACTGGGGAGACCCAGTACTTC. Translating gives CASSQYLEQTGETQYF.

At least ten counts were recorded for this clonotype. The chain combines TRBV19 with TRBJ1-2; D is unclear. The V and J ends lost 3 bases and 0 bases respectively, with 5 bases between them. The CDR3 runs 13 residues. Germline V gene sequence: CDR1 LNHDA, CDR2 SQIVND (reference sequence). CDR3 protein: CASSILANYGYTF. The DNA for the CDR3 is TGTGCCAGTAGTATTCTAGCTAACTATGGCTACACCTTC.

This clonotype came up many times. This rearrangement joins TRBV6-1 to TRBJ2-2; no definite D call. The CDR3 runs to 15 residues. V gave up 7 bases and J gave up 5 bases, with 17 bases separating them. CDR1 and CDR2 from the germline V gene are MNHNS and SASEGT. CDR3 in amino acids: CASNLITITTGELFF. For the CDR3, the DNA is TGTGCCAGCAACCTAATCACTATAACAACCGGGGAGCTGTTTTTT.

This clonotype was detected many times. This chain joins TRBV24-1 and TRBJ2-4; 8 bases line up with TRBD1. V shed 4 bases and J 8 bases; nucleotides not matched to a gene: 6. CDR1 and CDR2 (germline): KGHDR, SFDVKD. CDR3 length equals 14 residues. The CDR3 here is CATSDPGQGDIQYF. The DNA for the CDR3 is TGTGCCACCAGTGACCCCGGACAGGGTGACATTCAGTACTTC.

In this sample, this clonotype turned up many times. The genes are TRBV12-3 or TRBV12-4 and TRBJ1-5, with D perhaps TRBD1 (5 bases). The CDR3 extends over 15 amino acids. Trimming left V 5 bases short and J 3 bases short, with 14 bases between. The DNA of the CDR3 is TGTGCCAGCAGTAAGTACCGGGACCCCAATCAGCCCCAGCATTTT. Translated, it gives CASSKYRDPNQPQHF.

The gene calls are TRBV12-3 or TRBV12-4 and TRBJ2-5; 9 bases line up with TRBD2. This CDR3 has 14 residues. The V segment lost 6 bases and the J segment 2 bases; nucleotides outside the gene matches: 4. The CDR3 protein is CASRGLASQETQYF. The CDR3 DNA follows: TGTGCCAGCAGAGGACTAGCGAGTCAAGAGACCCAGTACTTC.

This clonotype was counted at least ten times. The J gene is TRBJ2-5, the V gene TRBV6-1, with D possibly being TRBD1 or TRBD2 (5 bases each). From germline, CDR1 is MNHNS and CDR2 SASEGT. This CDR3 has 15 residues. Here the CDR3 reads CDGRLGTRDQETQYF. DNA for the CDR3: TGTGATGGTAGGCTGGGGACGCGAGACCAAGAGACCCAGTACTTC.

This clonotype was counted at least ten times. The V and J genes are TRBV6-1 and TRBJ2-7; 10 bases fit TRBD2. The V segment lost 8 bases and the J segment 3 bases; nucleotides outside the gene matches: 10. CDR1 MNHNS and CDR2 SASEGT come from the germline V gene. This CDR3 contains 15 residues. The CDR3 is CASATFLAGDYEQYF. CDR3 nucleotide sequence: TGTGCCAGCGCCACCTTTCTAGCGGGAGACTACGAGCAGTACTTC.

In this sample, this clonotype turned up many times. CDR3 DNA sequence: TGTGCCAGCAGTTACTCGTCCCGATGGTACGAGCAGTACTTC. Encoded protein: CASSYSSRWYEQYF. The rearrangement joins TRBV6-5 to TRBJ2-7; D call uncertain. CDR1 and CDR2 from the germline V gene are MNHEY and SVGAGI. The length of the CDR3 is 14 residues. Trimming took off 0 bases at V and 4 bases at J, with 10 bases between the two ends.

This clonotype has ten or more counts. This chain joins TRBV14 and TRBJ1-1; the D gene is possibly TRBD1 (5 bases). V dropped 0 bases and J dropped 5 bases, with 13 bases sitting between them. Germline V gene data show CDR1 as SGHDN and CDR2 as FVKESK. The CDR3 is 15 amino acids. CDR3 sequence reads: CASSQERGGRTEAFF. The CDR3, as DNA: TGTGCCAGCAGCCAAGAGCGGGGCGGGAGGACTGAAGCTTTCTTT.

This chain links TRBV11-2 with TRBJ1-5; tentative D call: TRBD1 (6 bases). Trimming took 4 bases from V and 3 from J, leaving 16 bases between them. This CDR3 region has 16 residues. The germline gives CDR1 SGHAT, CDR2 FQNNGV. CDR3 nucleotide sequence: TGTGCCAGCAGCTCTCCCGGTGGACAGACCAATCAGCCCCAGCATTTT. Its translation: CASSSPGGQTNQPQHF.